Listed below are T cell receptor beta chains from one sample, sequenced in a study of vaccination effects on CD4 cells after COVID-19. The table came from immunoSEQ multiplex PCR; TCRdb's copy has only in-frame clones and leaves some out. This table has 40,000 to 50,000 clones, around 80% appearing once. The antigens for these receptors are not known. Sequenced material: CD4+ T cells from PBMCs cultured with HCoV-OC43 spike peptides, taken after COVID-19 vaccination. The receptors shown here come from a human donor who received a COVID-19 vaccine. Both conserved end residues are part of each CDR3. D genes are given only for firm matches. The size field is filled for only some rows; it gives once, few, many or a size class.

cdr3_length | j_call | d_call | clone_size | v_call | cdr3_nt | cdr3_aa
15 | TRBJ1-6 | TRBD1 | NA | TRBV18 | TGTGCCAGCTCACCGGGGCAGGGGGCAAATTCACCCCTCCACTTT | CASSPGQGANSPLHF
14 | TRBJ2-7 | TRBD1 | NA | TRBV15 | TGTGCCACCAGCAGACCGGGACAGGACTACGAGCAGTACTTC | CATSRPGQDYEQYF
13 | TRBJ1-6 | NA | NA | TRBV5-6 | TGTGCCAGCAGCCACTCCTATAATTCACCCCTCCACTTT | CASSHSYNSPLHF
17 | TRBJ2-7 | TRBD1 | few | TRBV5-1 | TGCGCCAGCAGCTTGGCCGGCGGGACAGGGGCCTCCTACGAGCAGTACTTC | CASSLAGGTGASYEQYF
14 | TRBJ2-4 | TRBD1 | NA | TRBV6-1 | TGTGCCAGCAGAGCCGGGACAGGGGGGAACATTCAGTACTTC | CASRAGTGGNIQYF
14 | TRBJ1-5 | NA | once | TRBV27 | TGTGCCAGCAGTCCGAAGAATAGCAATCAGCCCCAGCATTTT | CASSPKNSNQPQHF
14 | TRBJ1-3 | TRBD1 | few | TRBV19 | TGTGCCAGTAGTATAGGCTGGCAGGGGGACACCATATATTTT | CASSIGWQGDTIYF
14 | TRBJ2-7 | NA | once | TRBV5-4 | TGTGCCAGCAGCTTCGGTGGCTCCGGCTACGAGCAGTACTTC | CASSFGGSGYEQYF
14 | TRBJ1-1 | NA | few | TRBV5-1 | TGCGCCAGCAGCCCCGGACAACCGAACACTGAAGCTTTCTTT | CASSPGQPNTEAFF
13 | TRBJ1-1 | NA | NA | TRBV5-4 | TGTGCCAGCAGCGGTAGAGAGGGCACTGAAGCTTTCTTT | CASSGREGTEAFF
15 | TRBJ2-7 | NA | few | TRBV7-9 | TGTGCCAGCAGCTCTAGCGACATAACCCCCTACGAGCAGTACTTC | CASSSSDITPYEQYF
15 | TRBJ2-6 | NA | NA | TRBV9 | TGTGCCAGCAGCGTACCGCGCTCTGGGGCCAACGTCCTGACTTTC | CASSVPRSGANVLTF
14 | TRBJ1-1 | TRBD1 | NA | TRBV5-5 | TGTGCCAGCAGCTGGGGACAGAAGAACACTGAAGCTTTCTTT | CASSWGQKNTEAFF
16 | TRBJ1-2 | NA | NA | TRBV6-1 | TGTGCCAGCAGTGAAGGAGGTTGGGAGTTCTCCTATGGCTACACCTTC | CASSEGGWEFSYGYTF
13 | TRBJ1-2 | TRBD1 | few | TRBV27 | TGTGCCAGCAAAAAGACAGGGGCGGGTGGCTACACCTTC | CASKKTGAGGYTF
15 | TRBJ1-5 | NA | NA | TRBV19 | TGTGCCAGTAGTATAGTTCCAGGTCCCCTCCAGCCCCAGCATTTT | CASSIVPGPLQPQHF
14 | TRBJ2-5 | TRBD1 | once | TRBV5-1 | TGCGCCAGCAGCTATGGACAGGGCGGGGAGACCCAGTACTTC | CASSYGQGGETQYF
13 | TRBJ2-3 | NA | NA | TRBV6-5 | TGTGCCAGCAGCCCGGGCCTTACAGATACGCAGTATTTT | CASSPGLTDTQYF
15 | TRBJ2-3 | TRBD2 | NA | TRBV13 | TGTGCCAGCAGCCCTAGCGGGATCATTGCAGATACGCAGTATTTT | CASSPSGIIADTQYF
16 | TRBJ1-1 | NA | NA | TRBV5-1 | TGCGCCAGCAGCTCCGATATTGGACAGATCAACACTGAAGCTTTCTTT | CASSSDIGQINTEAFF
14 | TRBJ1-2 | NA | few | TRBV19 | TGTGCCAGTCAAAGCGGGCGGGACTTCTATGGCTACACCTTC | CASQSGRDFYGYTF
14 | TRBJ2-7 | NA | NA | TRBV6-6 | TGTGCCAGCAGGGATAGCCTAAGTACCTACGAGCAGTACTTC | CASRDSLSTYEQYF
13 | TRBJ1-1 | NA | NA | TRBV7-9 | TGTGCCAGCAGCTTAGTCGCGGAAACTGAAGCTTTCTTT | CASSLVAETEAFF
20 | TRBJ2-6 | NA | NA | TRBV5-1 | TGCGCCAGCAGCTCGCCAACCAGCAAACAATCAACTCTGGGGGCCAACGTCCTGACTTTC | CASSSPTSKQSTLGANVLTF
12 | TRBJ1-2 | NA | NA | TRBV12-3/TRBV12-4 | TGTGCCAGCAGTTTATACGGAGAGGGCTACACCTTC | CASSLYGEGYTF
14 | TRBJ2-7 | TRBD2 | NA | TRBV7-9 | TGTGCCAGCAGCTTAGAGGGAGGGAATTACGAGCAGTACTTC | CASSLEGGNYEQYF
13 | TRBJ2-3 | NA | NA | TRBV10-3 | TGTGCCATCAGCTCAAGATTCACAGATACGCAGTATTTT | CAISSRFTDTQYF
15 | TRBJ2-7 | NA | NA | TRBV3-1/TRBV3-2 | TGTGCCAGCAGCCAAGATTTTACACCGACCTACGAGCAGTACTTC | CASSQDFTPTYEQYF
14 | TRBJ2-3 | NA | once | TRBV5-1 | TGCGCCAGCAGCTTGGGGACTATCACAGATACGCAGTATTTT | CASSLGTITDTQYF
12 | TRBJ2-5 | TRBD2 | few | TRBV30 | TGTGCCTGGAGTCAAAGCGGGACTACCCAGTACTTC | CAWSQSGTTQYF
15 | TRBJ2-1 | TRBD1 | NA | TRBV7-9 | TGTGCCAGCAGCTTAAGGGACAGGGGCTACAATGAGCAGTTCTTC | CASSLRDRGYNEQFF
12 | TRBJ1-1 | TRBD1 | once | TRBV30 | TGTGCCTTCGGACAGGGTCGTACTGAAGCTTTCTTT | CAFGQGRTEAFF
13 | TRBJ2-3 | NA | NA | TRBV18 | TGTGCCAGCTGTACGGGGAGCACAGATACGCAGTATTTT | CASCTGSTDTQYF
13 | TRBJ2-2 | NA | NA | TRBV2 | TGTGCCAGCAGTTATACACCGACCGGGGAGCTGTTTTTT | CASSYTPTGELFF
15 | TRBJ1-2 | NA | NA | TRBV21-1 | TGTGCCAGCAGCAGACTAACCGGGCCACGCGGCGGCTACACCTTC | CASSRLTGPRGGYTF
16 | TRBJ2-7 | TRBD1 | once | TRBV25-1 | TGTGCCAGCAGTGAAGAGGGACAGGGGGCGGCCTACGAGCAGTACTTC | CASSEEGQGAAYEQYF
15 | TRBJ1-2 | NA | NA | TRBV4-2 | TGTGCCAGCAGCCAAGATGTTAAGGCGGGCTATGGCTACACCTTC | CASSQDVKAGYGYTF
18 | TRBJ1-6 | NA | NA | TRBV5-1 | TGCGCCAGCAGCGGAGGGCTTTTGGTAGGACAGTATAATTCACCCCTCCACTTT | CASSGGLLVGQYNSPLHF
16 | TRBJ1-2 | NA | NA | TRBV3-1/TRBV3-2 | TGTGCCAGCAGCCAAGATTATTCGCGACGCGCCTATGGCTACACCTTC | CASSQDYSRRAYGYTF
14 | TRBJ1-1 | NA | NA | TRBV4-2 | TGTGCCAGCAGCCAGGAATTCAGGGAGACTGAAGCTTTCTTT | CASSQEFRETEAFF
17 | TRBJ1-5 | NA | few | TRBV28 | TGTGCCAGCAGTCCCGGGGGGACCACCGATAGCAATCAGCCCCAGCATTTT | CASSPGGTTDSNQPQHF
12 | TRBJ1-1 | NA | NA | TRBV6-5 | TGTGCCAGCAGTACGGGGATCGAACAAGCTTTCTTT | CASSTGIEQAFF
15 | TRBJ2-2 | NA | NA | TRBV27 | TGTGCCAGCAGCCCAAAGCCGGGGGTCCCCGGGGAGCTGTTTTTT | CASSPKPGVPGELFF
14 | TRBJ1-5 | NA | NA | TRBV2 | TGTGCCAGCAGAGAGGACAGCACGAATCAGCCCCAGCATTTT | CASREDSTNQPQHF
15 | TRBJ1-4 | NA | once | TRBV5-5 | TGTGCCAGCAGCGGGTCGGTGGGAGGGGATGAAAAACTGTTTTTT | CASSGSVGGDEKLFF
18 | TRBJ2-2 | TRBD2 | NA | TRBV5-4 | TGTGCCAGCAGCTACGTGTCTATGACTAGCAGATACACCGGGGAGCTGTTTTTT | CASSYVSMTSRYTGELFF
16 | TRBJ2-7 | TRBD2 | NA | TRBV18 | TGTGCCAGCTCACGGTTGACTAGCGGGGGGTCCTACGAGCAGTACTTC | CASSRLTSGGSYEQYF